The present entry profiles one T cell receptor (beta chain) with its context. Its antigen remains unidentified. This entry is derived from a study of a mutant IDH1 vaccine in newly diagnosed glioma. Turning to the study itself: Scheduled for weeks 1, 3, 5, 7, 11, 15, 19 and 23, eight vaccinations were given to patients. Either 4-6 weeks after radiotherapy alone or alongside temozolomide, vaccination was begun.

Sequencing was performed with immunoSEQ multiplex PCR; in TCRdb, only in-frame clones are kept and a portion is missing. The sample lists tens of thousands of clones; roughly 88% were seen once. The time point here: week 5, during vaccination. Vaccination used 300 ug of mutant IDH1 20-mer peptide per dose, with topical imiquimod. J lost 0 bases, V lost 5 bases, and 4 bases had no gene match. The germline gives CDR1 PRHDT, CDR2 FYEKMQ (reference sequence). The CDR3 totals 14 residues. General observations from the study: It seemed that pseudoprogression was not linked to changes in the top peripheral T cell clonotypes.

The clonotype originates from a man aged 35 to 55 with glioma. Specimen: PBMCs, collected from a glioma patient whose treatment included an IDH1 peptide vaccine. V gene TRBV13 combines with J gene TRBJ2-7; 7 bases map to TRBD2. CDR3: CASSPGLVSYEQYF. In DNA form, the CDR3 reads TGTGCCAGCAGCCCCGGACTAGTCTCCTACGAGCAGTACTTC.